This T cell receptor beta chain was sequenced during a study of shared clonotypes between healthy human individuals. The table came from immunoSEQ multiplex PCR; TCRdb's copy has only in-frame clones and leaves some out. Among 760,000 or so clones, 95% to 97% were seen once, and the ten largest hold about 0.25%. CD45RO-negative CD8 cells positively selected for CCR7 made up the naive population, which excluded terminally differentiated effector memory CD45RA+ cells. The CDR3 is 20 residues long. V dropped 0 bases and J dropped 5; count of bases not matched to a gene: 15. Germline V gene sequence: CDR1 LGHNA, CDR2 YNFKEQ.

The chain employs TRBV4-2 and TRBJ2-2; TRBD2 aligns across 10 bases. The receptor was isolated from a man aged 30 to 45 in good health. The sample was naive CD8+ T cells sorted from blood. The CDR3 DNA is TGTGCCAGCAGCCAAGATGGGTCCGGTAGCGGGAGGATGGGGACCGGGGAGCTGTTTTTT. Protein: CASSQDGSGSGRMGTGELFF.